This T cell receptor (beta chain) was captured in a study of OX40 agonist ivuxolimab in advanced cancers. Study findings and constraints: At doses 0.1 to 3.0 mg/kg, CD4+ and CD8+ clones expanded.

CDR1 and CDR2 (germline): SGDLS, YYNGEE. The junction had 7 bases not matched to a gene; V was cut back by 3 bases and J by 2 bases. The CDR3 covers 15 residues. The protocol was immunoSEQ multiplex PCR, while the TCRdb copy is restricted to in-frame clones and leaves out a portion. The table includes 11,000 to 15,000 clones, 80% detected once. Points on this clone: The antigen is unknown.

The receptor was isolated from an adult with an advanced solid tumor such as melanoma, head and neck, liver or kidney cancer. This chain connects TRBV9 to TRBJ2-7; TRBD1 aligns across 8 bases. The material sequenced was CD4+ or CD8+ T cells sorted from blood, taken in a trial of the OX40 agonist ivuxolimab. CDR3 loop: CASSAAGQGAYEQYF. In DNA form, the CDR3 reads TGTGCCAGCAGCGCGGCCGGACAGGGAGCCTACGAGCAGTACTTC.